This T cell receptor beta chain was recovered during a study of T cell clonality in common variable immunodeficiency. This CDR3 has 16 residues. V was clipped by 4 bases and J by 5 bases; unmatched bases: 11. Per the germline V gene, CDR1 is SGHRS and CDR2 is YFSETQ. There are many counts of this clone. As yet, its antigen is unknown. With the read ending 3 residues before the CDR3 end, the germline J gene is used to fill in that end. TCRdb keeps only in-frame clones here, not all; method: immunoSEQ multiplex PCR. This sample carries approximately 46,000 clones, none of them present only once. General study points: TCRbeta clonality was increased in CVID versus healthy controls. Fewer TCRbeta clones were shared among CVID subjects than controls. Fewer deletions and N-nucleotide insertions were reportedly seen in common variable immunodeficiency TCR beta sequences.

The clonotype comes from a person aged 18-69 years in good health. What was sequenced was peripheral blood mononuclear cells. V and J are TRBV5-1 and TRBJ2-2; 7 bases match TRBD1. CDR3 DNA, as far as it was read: TGCGCCAGCAGCCCGGGTCGACAGGGAAGAACCGGGGAG. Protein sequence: CASSPGRQGRTGE. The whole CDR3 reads CASSPGRQGRTGELFF. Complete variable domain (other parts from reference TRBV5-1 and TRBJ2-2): KAGVTQTPRYLIKTRGQQVTLSCSPISGHRSVSWYQQTPGQGLQFLFEYFSETQRNKGNFPGRFSGRQFSNSRSEMNVSTLELGDSALYLCASSPGRQGRTGELFFGEGSRLTVL.